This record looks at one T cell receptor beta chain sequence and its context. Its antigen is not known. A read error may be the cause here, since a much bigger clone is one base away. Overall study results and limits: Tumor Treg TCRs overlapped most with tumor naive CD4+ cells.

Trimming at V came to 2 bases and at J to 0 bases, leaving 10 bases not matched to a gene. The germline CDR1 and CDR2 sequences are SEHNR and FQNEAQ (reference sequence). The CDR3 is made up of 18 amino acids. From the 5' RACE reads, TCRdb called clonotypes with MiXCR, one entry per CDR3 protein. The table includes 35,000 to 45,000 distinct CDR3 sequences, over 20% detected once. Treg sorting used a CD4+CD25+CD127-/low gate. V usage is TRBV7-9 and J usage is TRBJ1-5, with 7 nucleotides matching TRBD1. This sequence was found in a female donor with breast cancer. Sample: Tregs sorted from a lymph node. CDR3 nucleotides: TGTGCCAGCAGCTTAATCCGACAGGGTAGGGTTAGCAATCAGCCCCAGCATTTT. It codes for CASSLIRQGRVSNQPQHF.